This record concerns one T cell receptor beta chain sequence. Sequencing used immunoSEQ multiplex PCR; TCRdb keeps in-frame clones, though not all of them. This sample carries roughly 200,000 clones, roughly 79% of them seen once, and the ten largest clones take approximately 10%. The data were taken from a study of blood T cell repertoires in COVID-19. Study context: T cells, B-cell-depleted T cells, or PBMCs provided the cDNA or gDNA that served as material.

Deletions cut 7 bases from V and 0 bases from J, with 16 bases between. The CDR3 spans 17 residues. Germline CDR1 is SGHTA and CDR2 is FQGNSA. The genes are TRBV7-2 and TRBJ2-6, with D possibly being TRBD1 (6 bases). This clonotype was obtained from a woman aged 40-49 years with COVID-19, enrolled during active disease. The material sequenced was peripheral blood. The CDR3 region is CASNWGPSPSGANVLTF. CDR3 coding DNA: TGTGCCAGCAACTGGGGGCCTAGTCCCTCTGGGGCCAACGTCCTGACTTTC. The full variable domain, with the rest looked up from reference TRBV7-2 and TRBJ2-6, is GAGVSQSPSNKVTEKGKDVELRCDPISGHTALYWYRQSLGQGLEFLIYFQGNSAPDKSGLPSDRFSAERTGGSVSTLTIQRTQQEDSAVYLCASNWGPSPSGANVLTFGAGSRLTVL.